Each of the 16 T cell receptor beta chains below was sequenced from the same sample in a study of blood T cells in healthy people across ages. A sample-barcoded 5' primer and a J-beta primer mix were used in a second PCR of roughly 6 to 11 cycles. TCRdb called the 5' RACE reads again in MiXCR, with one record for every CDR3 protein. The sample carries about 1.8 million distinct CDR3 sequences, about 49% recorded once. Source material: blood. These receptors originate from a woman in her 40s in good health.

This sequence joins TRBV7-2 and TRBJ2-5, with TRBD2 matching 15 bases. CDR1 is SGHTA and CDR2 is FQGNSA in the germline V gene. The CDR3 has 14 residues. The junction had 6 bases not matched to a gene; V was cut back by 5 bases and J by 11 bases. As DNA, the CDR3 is TGTGCCAGCAGCCAAGGGACTAGCGGGGGGAATCAGTACTTC. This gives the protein CASSQGTSGGNQYF.

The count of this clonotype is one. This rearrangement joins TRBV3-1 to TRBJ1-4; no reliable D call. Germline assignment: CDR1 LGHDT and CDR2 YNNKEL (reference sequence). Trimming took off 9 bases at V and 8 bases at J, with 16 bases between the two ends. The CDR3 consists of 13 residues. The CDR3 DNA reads TGTGCCAGACCCTCAAGAGGGTGGGAAAAACTGTTTTTT. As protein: CARPSRGWEKLFF.

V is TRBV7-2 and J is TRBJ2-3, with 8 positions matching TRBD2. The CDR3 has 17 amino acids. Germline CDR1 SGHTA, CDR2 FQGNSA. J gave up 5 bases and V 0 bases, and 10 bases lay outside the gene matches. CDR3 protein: CASSLAKSGGAQDTQYF. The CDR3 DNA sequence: TGTGCCAGCAGCTTAGCGAAGAGCGGGGGCGCACAAGATACGCAGTATTTT.

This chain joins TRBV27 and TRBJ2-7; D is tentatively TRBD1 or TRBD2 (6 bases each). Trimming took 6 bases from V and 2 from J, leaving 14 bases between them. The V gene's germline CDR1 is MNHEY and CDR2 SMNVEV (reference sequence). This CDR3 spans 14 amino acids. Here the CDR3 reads CASRGGIGAYEQYF. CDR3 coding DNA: TGTGCCAGCAGAGGGGGGATTGGGGCCTACGAGCAGTACTTC.

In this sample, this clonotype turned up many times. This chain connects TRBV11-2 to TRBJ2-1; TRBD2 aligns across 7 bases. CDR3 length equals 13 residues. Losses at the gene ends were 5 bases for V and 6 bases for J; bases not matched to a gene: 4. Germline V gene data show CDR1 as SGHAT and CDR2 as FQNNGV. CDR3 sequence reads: CASSPGRGNEQFF. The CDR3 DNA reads TGTGCCAGCAGCCCGGGGAGGGGCAATGAGCAGTTCTTC.

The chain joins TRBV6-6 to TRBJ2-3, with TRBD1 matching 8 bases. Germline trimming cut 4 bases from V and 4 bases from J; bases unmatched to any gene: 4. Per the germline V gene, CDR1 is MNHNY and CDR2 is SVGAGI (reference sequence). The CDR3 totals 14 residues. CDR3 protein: CASSLGQVPDTQYF. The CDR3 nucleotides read TGTGCCAGCAGTTTGGGACAGGTTCCAGATACGCAGTATTTT.

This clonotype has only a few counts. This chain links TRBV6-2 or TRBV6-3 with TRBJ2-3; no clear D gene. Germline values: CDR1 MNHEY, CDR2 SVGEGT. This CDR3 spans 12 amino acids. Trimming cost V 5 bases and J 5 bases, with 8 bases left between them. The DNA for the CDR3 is TGTGCCAGCAGTGGGAAGTTAGATACGCAGTATTTT. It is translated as CASSGKLDTQYF.

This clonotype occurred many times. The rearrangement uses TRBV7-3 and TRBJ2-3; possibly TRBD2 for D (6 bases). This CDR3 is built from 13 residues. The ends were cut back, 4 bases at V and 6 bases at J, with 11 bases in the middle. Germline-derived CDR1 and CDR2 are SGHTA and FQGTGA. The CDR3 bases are TGTGCCAGCAGCTCGACTAGTTTGGATACGCAGTATTTT. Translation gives CASSSTSLDTQYF.

CDR3: CSARTTGVAKNIQYF. For the CDR3, the DNA is TGCAGTGCTCGGACCACAGGGGTAGCCAAAAACATTCAGTACTTC. J is TRBJ2-4 and V is TRBV20-1; 7 nucleotides align to TRBD1. CDR3 size: 15 residues. Germline trimming cut 5 bases from V and 0 bases from J; bases unmatched to any gene: 7. The germline V gene encodes CDR1 DFQATT and CDR2 SNEGSKA (reference sequence).

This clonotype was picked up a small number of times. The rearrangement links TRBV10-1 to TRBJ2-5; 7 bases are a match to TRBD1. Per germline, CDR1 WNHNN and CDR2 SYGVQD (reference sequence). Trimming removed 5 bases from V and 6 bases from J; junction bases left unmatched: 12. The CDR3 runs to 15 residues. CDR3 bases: TGCGCCAGCAGTCCACAAACGACAGGGATACAGACCCAGTACTTC. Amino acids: CASSPQTTGIQTQYF.

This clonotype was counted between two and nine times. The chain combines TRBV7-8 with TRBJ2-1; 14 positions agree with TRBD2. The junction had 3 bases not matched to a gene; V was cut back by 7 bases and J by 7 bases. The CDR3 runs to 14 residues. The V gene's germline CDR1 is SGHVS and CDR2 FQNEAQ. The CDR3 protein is CASTGTSGGNEQFF. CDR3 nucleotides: TGTGCCAGCACCGGGACTAGCGGGGGAAATGAGCAGTTCTTC.

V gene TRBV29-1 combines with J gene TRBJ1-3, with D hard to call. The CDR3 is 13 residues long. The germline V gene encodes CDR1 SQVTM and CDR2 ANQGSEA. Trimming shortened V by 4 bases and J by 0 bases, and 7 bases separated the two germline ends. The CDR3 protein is CSVGGNSGNTIYF. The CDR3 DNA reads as TGCAGCGTTGGAGGTAACTCTGGAAACACCATATATTTT.

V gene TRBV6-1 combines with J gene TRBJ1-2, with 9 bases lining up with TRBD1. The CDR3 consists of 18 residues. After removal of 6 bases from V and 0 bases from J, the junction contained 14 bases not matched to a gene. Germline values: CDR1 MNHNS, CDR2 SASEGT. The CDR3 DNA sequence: TGTGCCAGCAGCGGGTACCCCCTCGGACAGGGGACTAACTATGGCTACACCTTC. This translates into CASSGYPLGQGTNYGYTF.

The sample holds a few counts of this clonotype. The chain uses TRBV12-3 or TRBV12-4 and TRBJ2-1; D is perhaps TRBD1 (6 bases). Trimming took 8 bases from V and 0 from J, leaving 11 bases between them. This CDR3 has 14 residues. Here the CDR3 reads CASLSGDSYNEQFF. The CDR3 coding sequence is TGTGCCAGCCTATCAGGGGACTCCTACAATGAGCAGTTCTTC.

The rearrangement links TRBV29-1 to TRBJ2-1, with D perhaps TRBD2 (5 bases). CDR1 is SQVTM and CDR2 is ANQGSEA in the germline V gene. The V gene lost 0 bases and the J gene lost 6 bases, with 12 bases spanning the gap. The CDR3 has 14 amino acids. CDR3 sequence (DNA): TGCAGCGTTGAAGAGAGGGCTATCGGCAATGAGCAGTTCTTC. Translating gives CSVEERAIGNEQFF.

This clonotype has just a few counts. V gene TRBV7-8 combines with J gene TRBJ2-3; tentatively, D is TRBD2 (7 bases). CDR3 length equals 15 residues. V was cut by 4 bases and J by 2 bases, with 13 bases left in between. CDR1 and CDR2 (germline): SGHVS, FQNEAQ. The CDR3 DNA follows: TGTGCCAGCAGCTCCCTAGGGGGGGTCACAGATACGCAGTATTTT. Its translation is CASSSLGGVTDTQYF.